Shown below are 17 T cell receptor beta chains from a single sample sequenced in a study of blood T cell repertoires in COVID-19. TCRdb's table, derived via immunoSEQ multiplex PCR, lists solely in-frame clones and lacks some. The table lists under 100,000 clones, under 90% of them singletons. Sequenced sample: peripheral blood. These receptors came from a woman aged 40 to 55 with active or convalescent COVID-19.

The V and J genes are TRBV7-2 and TRBJ2-7; 10 positions agree with TRBD2. The CDR3 is 14 amino acids. Looked up from germline, CDR1 is SGHTA and CDR2 is FQGNSA. Trimming at V came to 3 bases and at J to 6 bases, leaving 5 bases not matched to a gene. The CDR3 sequence: CASSFWTSGLEQYF. The CDR3 DNA is TGTGCCAGCAGCTTTTGGACTAGCGGCCTCGAGCAGTACTTC.

The genes are TRBV30 and TRBJ2-5; 8 bases are shared with TRBD2. Germline trimming cut 1 base from V and 5 bases from J; bases unmatched to any gene: 12. The germline CDR1 and CDR2 sequences are GTSNPN and SVGIG (reference sequence). There are 16 residues in the CDR3. The CDR3 is CAWSDSASGGWETQYF. The CDR3 coding sequence is TGTGCCTGGAGTGATTCGGCGAGCGGGGGTTGGGAGACCCAGTACTTC. Complete variable domain (other parts from reference TRBV30 and TRBJ2-5): SQTIHQWPATLVQPVGSPLSLECTVEGTSNPNLYWYRQAAGRGLQLLFYSVGIGQISSEVPQNLSASRPQDRQFILSSKKLLLSDSGFYLCAWSDSASGGWETQYFGPGTRLLVL.

The chain links TRBV29-1 to TRBJ2-3; 9 bases are a match to TRBD2. J lost 2 bases, V lost 2 bases, and 8 bases had no gene match. The germline gives CDR1 SQVTM, CDR2 ANQGSEA. The CDR3 totals 16 residues. The CDR3 DNA reads as TGCAGCGTTGAACCCTCCCTAGCGGGGTCCACAGATACGCAGTATTTT. The encoded protein is CSVEPSLAGSTDTQYF.

The rearrangement uses TRBV19 and TRBJ2-7, with TRBD1 as a possible D gene (5 bases). V lost 7 bases and J 2 bases, leaving 12 bases between the germline ends. Germline CDR1 is LNHDA and CDR2 is SQIVND (reference sequence). The CDR3 totals 13 residues. CDR3 sequence: CASKGQGTYEQYF. The CDR3 DNA follows: TGTGCCAGTAAAGGTCAGGGAACCTACGAGCAGTACTTC.

This chain links TRBV30 with TRBJ1-6; 7 bases line up with TRBD1. With V trimmed by 8 bases and J by 9 bases, 10 bases remained unmatched. Germline V gene sequence: CDR1 GTSNPN, CDR2 SVGIG (reference sequence). The CDR3 is made up of 13 amino acids. Here the CDR3 DNA reads TGTGCCGGGGGGGCGACAGGGAGTTCACCCCTCCACTTT. Translating it yields CAGGATGSSPLHF.

This sequence joins TRBV4-3 and TRBJ2-6; no firm D call. The germline V gene encodes CDR1 LGHNA and CDR2 YSLEER. Trimming pared 0 bases from V and 0 bases from J, leaving 6 bases between. The CDR3 runs to 16 residues. The CDR3 DNA follows: TGCGCCAGCAGCCAAGACCTTTTCTCTGGGGCCAACGTCCTGACTTTC. Its translation: CASSQDLFSGANVLTF.

This chain links TRBV5-1 with TRBJ2-1; D may be TRBD1 (5 bases). This CDR3 has 19 amino acids. V dropped 3 bases and J dropped 3 bases, with 25 bases sitting between them. Germline V gene lookup returns CDR1 SGHRS and CDR2 YFSETQ. The CDR3 DNA is TGCGCCAGCAGCTCCGATTTTTCCGCAACAGGAACGGACTACAATGAGCAGTTCTTC. Its translation is CASSSDFSATGTDYNEQFF.

The CDR3 region is CASSLRGLMADTQYF. As DNA, the CDR3 is TGCGCCAGCAGCTTGAGGGGGTTAATGGCAGATACGCAGTATTTT. This chain joins TRBV4-1 and TRBJ2-3; the D gene is possibly TRBD1 (6 bases). CDR3 length equals 15 residues. V was shortened by 5 bases and J by 4 bases, with 16 bases between the two germline ends. Looked up from germline, CDR1 is MGHRA and CDR2 is YSYEKL.

V gene TRBV9 combines with J gene TRBJ1-1, with D possibly matching TRBD1 (6 bases). V lost 4 bases to trimming and J lost 2 bases, with 12 bases between them. This CDR3 has 14 residues. CDR1 is SGDLS and CDR2 is YYNGEE in the germline V gene. The CDR3 coding sequence is TGTGCCAGCAGCATGGACAGCACCAACACTGAAGCTTTCTTT. This translates into CASSMDSTNTEAFF.

This clone was observed once. The chain joins TRBV19 to TRBJ2-6; no clear D gene. The CDR3 extends over 15 amino acids. V was clipped by 5 bases and J by 0 bases, with 8 bases between them. Germline-derived CDR1 and CDR2 are LNHDA and SQIVND (reference sequence). The CDR3 reads CASSPLYSGANVLTF. The DNA for the CDR3 is TGTGCCAGTAGTCCCCTATACTCTGGGGCCAACGTCCTGACTTTC.

CDR3 protein: CASSLAGREEKLFF. Written as DNA, the CDR3 is TGTGCCAGCAGCTTGGCGGGGAGGGAAGAAAAACTGTTTTTT. J is TRBJ1-4 and V is TRBV5-4; D is uncertain. Trimming pared 0 bases from V and 8 bases from J, leaving 11 bases between. Germline V gene lookup returns CDR1 SGHNT and CDR2 YYREEE (reference sequence). This CDR3 contains 14 residues.

The chain is built from TRBV7-3 and TRBJ2-2, with D possibly matching TRBD1 (6 bases). This CDR3 is 15 amino acids long. In germline, CDR1 is SGHTA, CDR2 FQGTGA. Between the trimmed V and J ends, which lost 2 bases and 5 bases, there was a span of 12 bases. The CDR3 loop reads CASSLDGTPTGELFF. DNA for the CDR3: TGTGCCAGCAGCTTAGACGGGACACCTACCGGGGAGCTGTTTTTT.

This clone has just one count. The rearrangement uses TRBV7-3 and TRBJ1-1; D gene ambiguous. V gave up 6 bases and J gave up 1 base, with 9 bases separating them. Germline CDR1 SGHTA, CDR2 FQGTGA. CDR3 length equals 13 residues. The CDR3 coding sequence is TGTGCCAGCAGTCCAAACGGGAACACTGAAGCTTTCTTT. It yields the protein CASSPNGNTEAFF.

This chain uses TRBV4-3 with TRBJ1-6; D perhaps matches TRBD1 (6 bases). Trimming removed 2 bases from V and 8 bases from J, with 16 bases in between. The V gene's germline CDR1 is LGHNA and CDR2 YSLEER. The CDR3 is 16 residues long. In DNA, the CDR3 is TGCGCCAGCAGCCAACTACACAGGGTTTTGGATTCACCCCTCCACTTT. Translation gives CASSQLHRVLDSPLHF.

This clone was detected a few times. The same CDR3 also results from other DNA sequences found in this sample. This rearrangement joins TRBV18 to TRBJ1-5; possibly TRBD1 for D (5 bases). Trimming left V 2 bases short and J 4 bases short, with 9 bases between. This CDR3 spans 14 amino acids. The germline gives CDR1 KGHSH, CDR2 LQKENI. Here the CDR3 reads CASSPGAGNQPQHF. CDR3 coding DNA: TGTGCCAGCTCACCAGGAGCAGGGAATCAGCCCCAGCATTTT.

V gene TRBV28 combines with J gene TRBJ1-5; the match to TRBD1 covers 9 bases. V lost 9 bases, J lost 5 bases, and 8 bases stayed unmatched. This CDR3 comprises 14 residues. In germline, CDR1 is MDHEN, CDR2 SYDVKM. CDR3 amino acids: CASWVGQGHQPQHF. The CDR3 DNA reads as TGTGCCAGTTGGGTTGGACAGGGGCATCAGCCCCAGCATTTT.

CDR3 bases: TGTGCCAGCAGTTTATTGGTAGTTAGTCAGCCCCAGCATTTT. It encodes CASSLLVVSQPQHF. This chain connects TRBV28 to TRBJ1-5; D remains unclear. Per the germline V gene, CDR1 is MDHEN and CDR2 is SYDVKM. The germline V and J ends were trimmed by 1 base and 6 bases, with 10 bases remaining between them. The CDR3 extends over 14 amino acids.